This passage covers 12 T cell receptor beta chains from one sample sequenced in a study of cytomegalovirus exposure and HLA in healthy donors. PCR primers comprised 60 Vbeta and 13 Jbeta primers. This table comes from immunoSEQ multiplex PCR, and its TCRdb copy is limited to in-frame clones, with some not included. The sample yields about 110,000 clones, more than 65% seen once. Sequences were obtained from PBMCs. The receptors shown here come from a woman aged 45-59 years in good health and CMV-seropositive.

CDR3 nucleotide sequence: TGTGCCAGCAGCTCCCTTCGGGCGGGGGTCATGGGCTACACCTTC. Protein product: CASSSLRAGVMGYTF. The chain recombines TRBV7-9 with TRBJ1-2; tentatively, D is TRBD1 (5 bases). Germline CDR1 SEHNR, CDR2 FQNEAQ (reference sequence). This CDR3 is 15 amino acids long. Trimming left V 4 bases short and J 8 bases short, with 20 bases between.

V is TRBV5-1 and J is TRBJ1-1; the D gene is possibly TRBD1 (5 bases). The CDR3 has 15 amino acids. Trimming left V 3 bases short and J 6 bases short, with 18 bases between. Germline V gene sequence: CDR1 SGHRS, CDR2 YFSETQ. CDR3 DNA sequence: TGCGCCAGCAGCTCCGGGAGGGCATCGGGGCCTGAAGCTTTCTTT. This encodes CASSSGRASGPEAFF.

The genes are TRBV7-9 and TRBJ2-1; 10 bases fit TRBD2. The CDR3 sequence is 15 residues long. Germline CDR1 reads SEHNR; CDR2 reads FQNEAQ (reference sequence). Germline trimming cut 2 bases from V and 2 bases from J; bases unmatched to any gene: 0. The CDR3 bases are TGTGCCAGCAGCTTAACTAGCGGGGCCTACAATGAGCAGTTCTTC. Encoded protein: CASSLTSGAYNEQFF.

This clone has a single count. The rearrangement links TRBV18 to TRBJ2-1, with 12 bases fitting TRBD1. The CDR3 contains 18 residues. J was trimmed by 6 bases and V by 2 bases; bases with no gene match: 11. In germline, CDR1 is KGHSH, CDR2 LQKENI. The CDR3 region has the DNA TGTGCCAGCTCACCAACCGGGACAGGGGGCGCACACTCCAATGAGCAGTTCTTC. Encoded protein: CASSPTGTGGAHSNEQFF.

V gene TRBV5-1 combines with J gene TRBJ1-2; 9 positions match TRBD1. Trimming cost V 3 bases and J 4 bases; bases outside gene matches: 7. The CDR3 runs to 15 residues. Germline CDR1 and CDR2: SGHRS and YFSETQ. CDR3 sequence: CASSSRTGGSYGYTF. Written as DNA, the CDR3 is TGCGCCAGCAGCTCCCGCACAGGGGGCAGCTATGGCTACACCTTC.

V usage is TRBV6-1 and J usage is TRBJ2-2; D gene ambiguous. CDR3 size: 14 residues. Trimming left V 0 bases short and J 7 bases short, with 9 bases between. Looked up from germline, CDR1 is MNHNS and CDR2 is SASEGT. The CDR3 nucleotides are TGTGCCAGCAGTGAAGCGCTAGGTGACGGGGAGCTGTTTTTT. It specifies CASSEALGDGELFF.

The V and J genes are TRBV28 and TRBJ1-6; possible D gene TRBD1, 5 bases. The CDR3 extends over 15 amino acids. Germline V gene data show CDR1 as MDHEN and CDR2 as SYDVKM. The V end lost 5 bases, the J end lost 10 bases, and 18 bases lay between the germline ends. The CDR3 DNA reads as TGTGCCAGCAGTCCCAGGGAGGGGTTCTACTCACCCCTCCACTTT. Residues: CASSPREGFYSPLHF.

The V and J genes are TRBV28 and TRBJ1-5, with a possible D match to TRBD1 (6 bases). Germline V gene lookup returns CDR1 MDHEN and CDR2 SYDVKM. V lost 6 bases and J lost 0, with 27 bases in between. The CDR3 consists of 20 residues. CDR3: CASRMTAGRGLLFSNQPQHF. Here the CDR3 DNA reads TGTGCCAGCAGGATGACCGCGGGGAGGGGGTTGTTATTTAGCAATCAGCCCCAGCATTTT.

The J gene is TRBJ2-1, the V gene TRBV6-5, with unresolved D. The germline V and J ends were trimmed by 5 bases and 0 bases, with 11 bases remaining between them. Germline V CDR1 and CDR2: MNHEY, SVGAGI. This CDR3 spans 15 amino acids. The CDR3 loop is CASSPEAYSYNEQFF. CDR3 coding DNA: TGTGCCAGCAGTCCCGAGGCTTACTCCTACAATGAGCAGTTCTTC.

The V call is TRBV27, the J call TRBJ2-7; tentative D call: TRBD2 (6 bases). CDR1 and CDR2 from the germline V gene are MNHEY and SMNVEV (reference sequence). CDR3 length: 12 amino acids. V was cut by 3 bases and J by 6 bases, with 9 bases left in between. This CDR3 reads CASSFGGGEQYF. CDR3 DNA sequence: TGTGCCAGCAGTTTCGGGGGAGGCGAGCAGTACTTC.

This chain joins TRBV7-6 and TRBJ1-5; weak D call: TRBD1 (6 bases). CDR3 length: 13 residues. Trimming pared 4 bases from V and 7 bases from J, leaving 11 bases between. Germline values: CDR1 SGHVS, CDR2 FNYEAQ. CDR3 sequence reads: CASSSDRFQPQHF. DNA for the CDR3: TGTGCCAGCAGCTCCGACAGGTTCCAGCCCCAGCATTTT. Based on the CDR3 plus reference TRBV7-6 and TRBJ1-5, the full variable domain is GAGVSQSPRYKVTKRGQDVALRCDPISGHVSLYWYRQALGQGPEFLTYFNYEAQQDKSGLPNDRFSAERPEGSISTLTIQRTEQRDSAMYRCASSSDRFQPQHFGDGTRLSIL.

J is TRBJ2-5 and V is TRBV7-9, with TRBD1 identical over 11 bases. With V trimmed by 4 bases and J by 11 bases, 12 bases remained unmatched. Per the germline V gene, CDR1 is SEHNR and CDR2 is FQNEAQ (reference sequence). The CDR3 length is 15 residues. The CDR3 DNA is TGTGCCAGCAGCTGGGACAGGGGGAGGCTTTGGGAGCAGTACTTC. It is translated as CASSWDRGRLWEQYF.